What follows are 11 T cell receptor beta chains derived from one specimen sequenced in a study of blood T cell repertoires in COVID-19. TCRdb's copy holds only in-frame clones and misses some; the assay was immunoSEQ multiplex PCR. The sample comprises roughly 140,000 clones, 70% to 90% of which are singletons, and 2.5% to 3% rests with the top ten. Sequencing was done on a sample of peripheral blood. The source of these receptors is a man in his fifties with acute or convalescent COVID-19.

V is TRBV5-1 and J is TRBJ2-7; TRBD2 matches at 14 bases. Germline V gene lookup returns CDR1 SGHRS and CDR2 YFSETQ. The trim removed 4 bases at V and 5 bases at J, leaving 5 bases unmatched. This CDR3 is built from 15 residues. The CDR3 spells CASSKGLAGAHEQYF. In DNA form, the CDR3 reads TGCGCCAGCAGCAAGGGACTAGCGGGAGCTCACGAGCAGTACTTC. Full variable domain (remainder filled in from reference TRBV5-1 and TRBJ2-7): KAGVTQTPRYLIKTRGQQVTLSCSPISGHRSVSWYQQTPGQGLQFLFEYFSETQRNKGNFPGRFSGRQFSNSRSEMNVSTLELGDSALYLCASSKGLAGAHEQYFGPGTRLTVT.

This chain uses TRBV4-1 with TRBJ2-5; 14 positions match TRBD2. The CDR3 runs to 18 residues. CDR1 MGHRA and CDR2 YSYEKL come from the germline V gene. Trimming cost V 0 bases and J 5 bases; bases outside gene matches: 8. The DNA for the CDR3 is TGCGCCAGCAGCCAAGATTGGGGGACTAGCGGGAGTGGGGAGACCCAGTACTTC. Protein: CASSQDWGTSGSGETQYF.

The genes are TRBV14 and TRBJ2-1; 15 bases are shared with TRBD2. Per germline, CDR1 SGHDN and CDR2 FVKESK. The CDR3 has 23 residues. The J segment lost 2 bases and the V segment lost 0 bases, leaving 17 bases of the junction unmatched. CDR3 in DNA: TGTGCCAGCAGCCAAGATTTCTCTTCCGGGACTAGCGGGGGGCCTCGGCCCTACAATGAGCAGTTCTTC. It specifies CASSQDFSSGTSGGPRPYNEQFF.

V and J are TRBV11-2 and TRBJ2-2; D call uncertain. This CDR3 spans 13 amino acids. V gave up 4 bases and J gave up 0 bases, with 3 bases separating them. From germline, CDR1 is SGHAT and CDR2 FQNNGV. CDR3 sequence (DNA): TGTGCCAGCAGCTCGGCGAACACCGGGGAGCTGTTTTTT. This translates into CASSSANTGELFF.

The sample holds a few counts of this clone. This chain joins TRBV19 and TRBJ1-3; D is perhaps TRBD1 (6 bases). The germline V gene encodes CDR1 LNHDA and CDR2 SQIVND (reference sequence). With 5 bases removed from V and 2 bases from J, the gap between germline ends came to 19 bases. CDR3 length: 17 residues. The CDR3 DNA is TGTGCCAGTAGTCCCAGATGGGGGGGGCTGGCTGGAAACACCATATATTTT. Translating it yields CASSPRWGGLAGNTIYF.

This clone was detected a few times. The CDR3 here is CASSPSAGADETQYF. DNA of the CDR3: TGTGCCAGCAGCCCCTCTGCCGGAGCGGATGAGACCCAGTACTTC. The V and J genes are TRBV3-1 (or the pseudogene TRBV3-2) and TRBJ2-5, with D possibly TRBD2 on 5 matching bases. With 4 bases removed from V and 5 bases from J, the gap between germline ends came to 17 bases. CDR3 size: 15 residues. Per the germline V gene, CDR1 is LGHDT and CDR2 is YNNKEL (reference sequence).

This sequence joins TRBV11-3 and TRBJ2-7, with TRBD1 matching over 9 bases. V trimming: 8 bases; J trimming: 6 bases; junction bases outside the gene matches: 8. This CDR3 is built from 13 residues. Germline CDR1 reads SGHNT; CDR2 reads YENEEA. The CDR3 coding sequence is TGTGCCAGCGGCGGGGGACAGGGAGGCGAGCAGTACTTC. Translating gives CASGGGQGGEQYF.

This clone was observed once. The chain recombines TRBV7-3 with TRBJ2-5; D is possibly TRBD1 (6 bases). Deletions cut 6 bases from V and 10 bases from J, with 27 bases between. Germline V gene data show CDR1 as SGHTA and CDR2 as FQGTGA. The CDR3 is made up of 16 amino acids. In DNA, the CDR3 is TGTGCCAGCAGTCCTGATCCCCCAGGGGAGTCAAGGGTCCAGTACTTC. This codes for CASSPDPPGESRVQYF.

This chain uses TRBV5-6 with TRBJ2-5, with D maybe TRBD2 (6 bases). The CDR3 runs 14 residues. Trimming left V 0 bases short and J 4 bases short, with 10 bases between. Germline V gene sequence: CDR1 SGHDT, CDR2 YYEEEE. CDR3 in amino acids: CASSLAGGGETQYF. CDR3 in DNA: TGTGCCAGCAGCTTGGCTGGGGGAGGAGAGACCCAGTACTTC.

The CDR3 sequence: CASSLLQHSTDTQYF. In nucleotides, the CDR3 is TGTGCCAGCAGTTTATTACAGCATAGCACAGATACGCAGTATTTT. The chain couples TRBV28 to TRBJ2-3, with unresolved D. The germline CDR1 and CDR2 sequences are MDHEN and SYDVKM. The CDR3 runs 15 residues. The V gene lost 1 base and the J gene lost 0 bases, with 8 bases spanning the gap.

For the CDR3, the DNA is TGTGCCCAAACGACCGGGACATACAATGAGCAGTTCTTC. Translating gives CAQTTGTYNEQFF. The chain carries TRBV30 and TRBJ2-1; D possibly corresponds to TRBD1 (6 bases). Germline V lookup: CDR1 GTSNPN, CDR2 SVGIG (reference sequence). The CDR3 is made up of 13 amino acids. V lost 8 bases and J lost 4, with 15 bases in between.